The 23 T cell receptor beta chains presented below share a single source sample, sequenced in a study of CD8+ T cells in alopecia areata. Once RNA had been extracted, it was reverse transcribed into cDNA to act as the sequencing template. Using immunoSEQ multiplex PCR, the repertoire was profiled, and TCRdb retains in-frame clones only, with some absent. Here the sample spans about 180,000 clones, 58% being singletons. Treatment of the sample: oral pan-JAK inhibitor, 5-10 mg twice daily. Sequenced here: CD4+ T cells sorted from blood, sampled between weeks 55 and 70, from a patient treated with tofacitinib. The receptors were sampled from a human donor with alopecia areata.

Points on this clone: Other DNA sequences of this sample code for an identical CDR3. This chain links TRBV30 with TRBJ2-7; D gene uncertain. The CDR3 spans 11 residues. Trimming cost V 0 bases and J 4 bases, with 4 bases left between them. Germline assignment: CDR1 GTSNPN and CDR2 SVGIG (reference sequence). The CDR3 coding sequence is TGTGCCTGGAGTGTAGCGTACGAGCAGTACTTC. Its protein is CAWSVAYEQYF.

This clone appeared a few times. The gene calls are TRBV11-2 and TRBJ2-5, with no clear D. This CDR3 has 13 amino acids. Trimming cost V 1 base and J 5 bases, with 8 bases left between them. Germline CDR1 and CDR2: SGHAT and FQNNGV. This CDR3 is CASSLGPRETQYF. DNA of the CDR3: TGTGCCAGCAGCTTAGGCCCTCGGGAGACCCAGTACTTC.

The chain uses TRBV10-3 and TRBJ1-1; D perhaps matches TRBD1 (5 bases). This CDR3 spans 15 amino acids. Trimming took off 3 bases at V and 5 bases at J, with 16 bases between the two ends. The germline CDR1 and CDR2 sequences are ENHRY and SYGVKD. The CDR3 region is CAISDPGLGVTEAFF. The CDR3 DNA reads TGTGCCATCAGTGACCCGGGACTAGGGGTGACTGAAGCTTTCTTT.

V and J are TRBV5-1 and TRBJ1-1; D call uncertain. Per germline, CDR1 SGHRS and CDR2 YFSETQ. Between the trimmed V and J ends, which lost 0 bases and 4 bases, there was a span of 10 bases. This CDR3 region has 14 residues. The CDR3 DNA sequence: TGCGCCAGCAGCTTGGAACGGGGAGGCACTGAAGCTTTCTTT. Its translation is CASSLERGGTEAFF.

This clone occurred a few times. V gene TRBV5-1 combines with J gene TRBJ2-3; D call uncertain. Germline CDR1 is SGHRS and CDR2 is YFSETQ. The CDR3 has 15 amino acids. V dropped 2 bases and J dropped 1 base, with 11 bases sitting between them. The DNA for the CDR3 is TGCGCCAGCAGCTTACAGACCCCCGGCACAGATACGCAGTATTTT. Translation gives CASSLQTPGTDTQYF.

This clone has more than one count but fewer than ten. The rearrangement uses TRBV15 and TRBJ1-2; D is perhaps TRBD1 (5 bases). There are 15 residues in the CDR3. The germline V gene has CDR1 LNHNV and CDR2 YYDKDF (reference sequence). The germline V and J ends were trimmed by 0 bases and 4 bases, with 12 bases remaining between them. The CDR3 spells CATSRDKTASYGYTF. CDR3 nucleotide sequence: TGTGCCACCAGCAGAGATAAGACAGCCTCCTATGGCTACACCTTC.

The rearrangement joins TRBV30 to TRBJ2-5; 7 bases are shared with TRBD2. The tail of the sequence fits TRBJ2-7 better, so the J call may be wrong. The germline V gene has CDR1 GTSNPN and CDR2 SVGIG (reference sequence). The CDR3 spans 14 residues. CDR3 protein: CAWNLRGTNYEQYF. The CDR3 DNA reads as TGTGCCTGGAATCTGCGGGGGACCAATTACGAGCAGTACTTC.

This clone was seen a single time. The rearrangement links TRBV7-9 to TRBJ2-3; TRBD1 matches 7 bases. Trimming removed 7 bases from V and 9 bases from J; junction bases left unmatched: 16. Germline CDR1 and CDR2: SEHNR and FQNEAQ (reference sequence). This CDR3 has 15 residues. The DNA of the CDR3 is TGTGCCAGCACCCCGACAGGGAACTTGGGCCCCACGCAGTATTTT. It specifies CASTPTGNLGPTQYF.

The DNA for the CDR3 is TGCGCCAGCAGCCAAGAATACCCAGATACGCAGTATTTT. Its translation: CASSQEYPDTQYF. The chain recombines TRBV5-1 with TRBJ2-3, with D unclear. V lost 4 bases to trimming and J lost 4 bases, with 10 bases between them. The CDR3 has 13 residues. CDR1 SGHRS and CDR2 YFSETQ come from the germline V gene.

The CDR3 region has the DNA TGTGCCAGCAGGTTGTCCAGCCACTATGGCTACACCTTC. The encoded protein is CASRLSSHYGYTF. The chain has TRBV2 and TRBJ1-2, with D unclear. V gave up 6 bases and J gave up 3 bases, with 11 bases separating them. Germline loops: CDR1 SNHLY, CDR2 FYNNEI. There are 13 residues in the CDR3.

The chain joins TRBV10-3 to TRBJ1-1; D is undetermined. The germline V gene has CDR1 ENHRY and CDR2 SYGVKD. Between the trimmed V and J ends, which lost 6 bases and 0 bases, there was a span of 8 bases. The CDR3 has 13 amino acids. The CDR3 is CAISRKMNTEAFF. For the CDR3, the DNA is TGTGCCATCAGCAGGAAGATGAACACTGAAGCTTTCTTT.

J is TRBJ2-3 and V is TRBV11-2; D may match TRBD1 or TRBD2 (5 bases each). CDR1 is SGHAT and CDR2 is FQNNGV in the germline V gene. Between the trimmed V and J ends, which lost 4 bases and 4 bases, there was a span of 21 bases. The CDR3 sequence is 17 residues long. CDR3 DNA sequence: TGTGCCAGCAGCTCAACCGGGACCCTCCATCGTGCAGATACGCAGTATTTT. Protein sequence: CASSSTGTLHRADTQYF. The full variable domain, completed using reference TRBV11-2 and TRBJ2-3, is EAGVAQSPRYKIIEKRQSVAFWCNPISGHATLYWYQQILGQGPKLLIQFQNNGVVDDSQLPKDRFSAERLKGVDSTLKIQPAKLEDSAVYLCASSSTGTLHRADTQYFGPGTRLTVL.

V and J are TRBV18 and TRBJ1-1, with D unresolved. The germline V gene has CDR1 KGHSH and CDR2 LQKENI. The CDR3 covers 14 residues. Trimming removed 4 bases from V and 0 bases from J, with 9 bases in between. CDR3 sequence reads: CASSRATMNTEAFF. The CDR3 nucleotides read TGTGCCAGCTCACGAGCAACCATGAACACTGAAGCTTTCTTT.

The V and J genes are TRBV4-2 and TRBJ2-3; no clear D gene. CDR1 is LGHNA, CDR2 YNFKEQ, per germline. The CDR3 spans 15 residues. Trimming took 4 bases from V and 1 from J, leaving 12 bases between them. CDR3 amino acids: CASSRGTLGTDTQYF. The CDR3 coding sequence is TGTGCCAGCAGCCGGGGTACATTGGGCACAGATACGCAGTATTTT.

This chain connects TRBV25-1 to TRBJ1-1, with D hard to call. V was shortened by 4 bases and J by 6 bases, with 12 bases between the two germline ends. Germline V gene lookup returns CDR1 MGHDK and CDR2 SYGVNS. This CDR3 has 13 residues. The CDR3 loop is CASSGGRPSEAFF. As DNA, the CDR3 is TGTGCCAGCAGTGGTGGACGCCCTTCTGAAGCTTTCTTT.

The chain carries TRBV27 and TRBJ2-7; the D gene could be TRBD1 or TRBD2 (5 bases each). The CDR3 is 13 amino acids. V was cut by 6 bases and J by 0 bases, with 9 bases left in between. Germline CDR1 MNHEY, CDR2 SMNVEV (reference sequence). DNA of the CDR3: TGTGCCAGCAGAAAGGGACCCTCCTACGAGCAGTACTTC. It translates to CASRKGPSYEQYF.

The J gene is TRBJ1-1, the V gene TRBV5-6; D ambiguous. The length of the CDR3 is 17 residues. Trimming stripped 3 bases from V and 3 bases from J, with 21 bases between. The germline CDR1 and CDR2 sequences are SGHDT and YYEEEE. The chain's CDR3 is CASSSRKQYQVDTEAFF. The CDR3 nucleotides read TGTGCCAGCAGCTCGAGGAAACAGTATCAAGTGGACACTGAAGCTTTCTTT.

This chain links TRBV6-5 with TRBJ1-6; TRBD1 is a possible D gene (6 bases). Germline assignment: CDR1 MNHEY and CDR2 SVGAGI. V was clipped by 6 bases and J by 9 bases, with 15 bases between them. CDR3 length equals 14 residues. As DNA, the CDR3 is TGTGCCAGCAGGGGCCACAGGGTGACTTCACCCCTCCACTTT. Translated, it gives CASRGHRVTSPLHF.

The CDR3 DNA reads as TGCAGCGTCGAGATCCCTGTTACCCCCGGGGAGCTGTTTTTT. This encodes CSVEIPVTPGELFF. This rearrangement joins TRBV29-1 to TRBJ2-2; D is ambiguous. The CDR3 is 14 amino acids. V was trimmed by 6 bases and J by 6 bases, leaving 17 bases between them. Germline V CDR1 and CDR2: SQVTM, ANQGSEA.

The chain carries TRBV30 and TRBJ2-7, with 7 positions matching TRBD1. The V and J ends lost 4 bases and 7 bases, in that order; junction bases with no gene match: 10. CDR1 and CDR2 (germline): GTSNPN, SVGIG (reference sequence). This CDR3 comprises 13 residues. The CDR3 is CAWIRQGSGEQYF. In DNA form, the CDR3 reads TGTGCCTGGATAAGACAGGGATCCGGTGAGCAGTACTTC.

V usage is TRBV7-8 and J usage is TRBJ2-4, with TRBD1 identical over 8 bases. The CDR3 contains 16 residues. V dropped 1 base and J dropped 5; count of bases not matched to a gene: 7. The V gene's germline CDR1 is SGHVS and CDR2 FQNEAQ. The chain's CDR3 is CASSLVGDRTQNIQYF. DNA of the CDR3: TGTGCCAGCAGCTTAGTTGGGGACAGGACCCAAAACATTCAGTACTTC.

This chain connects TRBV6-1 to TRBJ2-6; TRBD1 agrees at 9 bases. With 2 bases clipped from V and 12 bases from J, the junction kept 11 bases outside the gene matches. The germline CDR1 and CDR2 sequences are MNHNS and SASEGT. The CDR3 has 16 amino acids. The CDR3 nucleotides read TGTGCCAGCAGTGAATCACCGACTAGGACAGGGGTCGTCCTGACTTTC. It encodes CASSESPTRTGVVLTF.

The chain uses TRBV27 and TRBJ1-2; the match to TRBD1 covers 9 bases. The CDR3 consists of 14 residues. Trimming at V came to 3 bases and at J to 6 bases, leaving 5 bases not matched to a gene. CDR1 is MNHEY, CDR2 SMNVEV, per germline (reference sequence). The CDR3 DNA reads TGTGCCAGCAGTTTTCGACGGGACAGGGATGGCTACACCTTC. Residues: CASSFRRDRDGYTF.